This T cell receptor beta chain was documented in a study of vaccination and CD4 T cells after COVID-19. The germline gives CDR1 MNHNS, CDR2 SASEGT. This CDR3 is built from 13 residues. V trimming: 4 bases; J trimming: 4 bases; junction bases outside the gene matches: 4. Sequencing of cultured CD4+ T cell DNA used the Oncomine TCR Beta short-read assay. TCRdb analysed the PCR reads with MiXCR anew, one entry per CDR3 protein. The sample records almost 15,000 distinct CDR3 sequences, around a fifth being singletons. Treatment given: roughly ten-day PBMC culture with coronavirus spike peptide pools or control peptides (ViraFEST assay). Expanded clonotypes were found by TCR sequencing after peptide-pool stimulation (ViraFEST). With regard to this clonotype: Its specificity is not known.

This clonotype was sampled from a human donor who received a COVID-19 vaccine. The chain couples TRBV6-1 to TRBJ2-7; TRBD2 aligns across 7 bases. The sample consisted of CD4+ T cells from blood, cultured in vitro, taken before SARS-CoV-2 vaccination. The CDR3: CASSVGGTYEQYF. The CDR3 DNA follows: TGTGCCAGCAGTGTCGGGGGGACGTACGAGCAGTACTTC.